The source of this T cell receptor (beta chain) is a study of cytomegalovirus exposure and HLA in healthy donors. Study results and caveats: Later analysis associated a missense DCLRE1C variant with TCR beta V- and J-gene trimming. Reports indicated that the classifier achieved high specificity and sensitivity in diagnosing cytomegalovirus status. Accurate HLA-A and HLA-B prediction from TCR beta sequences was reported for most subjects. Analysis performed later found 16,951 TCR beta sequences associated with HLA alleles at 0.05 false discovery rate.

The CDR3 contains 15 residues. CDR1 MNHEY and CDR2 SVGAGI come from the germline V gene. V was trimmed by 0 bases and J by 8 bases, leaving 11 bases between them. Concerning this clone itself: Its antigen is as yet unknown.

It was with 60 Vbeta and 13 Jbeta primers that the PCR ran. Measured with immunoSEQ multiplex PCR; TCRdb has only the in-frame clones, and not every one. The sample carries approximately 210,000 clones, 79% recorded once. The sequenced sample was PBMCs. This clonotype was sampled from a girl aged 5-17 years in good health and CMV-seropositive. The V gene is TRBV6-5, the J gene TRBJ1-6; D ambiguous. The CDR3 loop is CASSYSSGRDSPLHF. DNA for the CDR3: TGTGCCAGCAGTTACTCGTCAGGCCGCGATTCACCCCTCCACTTT.